Each of the 18 T cell receptor beta chains below was sequenced from the same sample in a study of early T cells in non-severe SARS-CoV-2 infection. TCRdb independently ran MiXCR on the 5' RACE reads; one entry per CDR3 protein. This table has tens of thousands of distinct CDR3 sequences, about 16% appearing once. Material for sequencing was whole blood. These receptors were collected from an adult who was a healthcare worker with PCR-confirmed SARS-CoV-2 infection or an uninfected control (not recorded which).

The chain uses TRBV20-1 and TRBJ2-7, with 7 nucleotides matching TRBD1. The CDR3 is 13 amino acids. Germline CDR1 DFQATT, CDR2 SNEGSKA (reference sequence). V dropped 1 base and J dropped 3; count of bases not matched to a gene: 3. CDR3 region: CSARATGLYEQYF. Written as DNA, the CDR3 is TGCAGTGCTAGAGCGACAGGGCTCTACGAGCAGTACTTC.

This clonotype has a handful of counts. This sequence joins TRBV28 and TRBJ2-5, with TRBD2 identical over 8 bases. The CDR3 sequence is 14 residues long. Trimming took 5 bases from V and 5 from J; bases not matched to a gene: 7. The V gene's germline CDR1 is MDHEN and CDR2 SYDVKM. In nucleotides, the CDR3 is TGTGCCAGCAGTACTCTAGCGGGCGGGGAGACCCAGTACTTC. Its translation: CASSTLAGGETQYF.

This rearrangement joins TRBV2 to TRBJ2-1; TRBD2 matches at 7 bases. Trimming cost V 5 bases and J 10 bases; bases outside gene matches: 5. Germline V CDR1 and CDR2: SNHLY, FYNNEI. CDR3 length: 12 amino acids. CDR3 nucleotides: TGTGCCAGCAGTCAGACTAGCCGCGAGCAGTTCTTC. Translating gives CASSQTSREQFF.

This clonotype was picked up a small number of times. The gene calls are TRBV7-9 and TRBJ2-6; D might be TRBD1 (5 bases). This CDR3 has 15 residues. Per the germline V gene, CDR1 is SEHNR and CDR2 is FQNEAQ (reference sequence). V was shortened by 3 bases and J by 1 base, with 7 bases between the two germline ends. CDR3 residues: CASSFPGSGANVLTF. In nucleotides, the CDR3 is TGTGCCAGCAGCTTTCCAGGGTCTGGGGCCAACGTCCTGACTTTC.

Ten or more counts support this clonotype. The chain employs TRBV10-3 and TRBJ2-7; 9 bases map to TRBD2. The J segment lost 3 bases and the V segment lost 2 bases, leaving 2 bases of the junction unmatched. The CDR3 contains 14 residues. Germline CDR1 ENHRY, CDR2 SYGVKD. CDR3 DNA: TGTGCCATCAGTGAGGCTAGCGGGGACTACGAGCAGTACTTC. Protein sequence: CAISEASGDYEQYF.

This clonotype appeared a few times. The chain carries TRBV3-1 and TRBJ2-5, with 9 bases lining up with TRBD1. The CDR3 extends over 14 amino acids. V was pared by 4 bases and J by 5 bases, with 5 bases of the junction left unmatched. Germline-derived CDR1 and CDR2 are LGHDT and YNNKEL (reference sequence). CDR3 region: CASSRTGEVETQYF. The CDR3 region has the DNA TGTGCCAGCAGCCGGACAGGGGAGGTGGAGACCCAGTACTTC.

Ten or more counts support this clonotype. The rearrangement joins TRBV10-3 to TRBJ1-1, with TRBD1 as a possible D gene (6 bases). The CDR3 is 14 amino acids. Germline lookup yields CDR1 ENHRY and CDR2 SYGVKD. V shed 5 bases and J shed 0 bases, with 10 bases lying between them. The CDR3 nucleotides are TGTGCCATCAGTCCAGGGGCAATGAACACTGAAGCTTTCTTT. It specifies CAISPGAMNTEAFF.

This clonotype was found many times. J is TRBJ2-3 and V is TRBV10-3; D remains unclear. The germline CDR1 and CDR2 sequences are ENHRY and SYGVKD. The V end lost 11 bases, the J end lost 5 bases, and 11 bases lay between the germline ends. The CDR3 is made up of 11 amino acids. CDR3 region: CAEAAQDTQYF. The CDR3, as DNA: TGTGCCGAAGCCGCGCAAGATACGCAGTATTTT.

The chain is built from TRBV19 and TRBJ1-1; D is unresolved. V lost 1 base and J 2 bases, leaving 8 bases between the germline ends. CDR1 and CDR2 (germline): LNHDA, SQIVND (reference sequence). CDR3 length: 14 amino acids. CDR3 in DNA: TGTGCCAGTAGTATAGTGGCCGTAAACACTGAAGCTTTCTTT. Protein: CASSIVAVNTEAFF.

The chain has TRBV29-1 and TRBJ1-3, with D uncertain. V was shortened by 2 bases and J by 0 bases, with 5 bases between the two germline ends. The CDR3 is 13 residues long. CDR1 SQVTM and CDR2 ANQGSEA come from the germline V gene. In DNA, the CDR3 is TGCAGCGTTGAATTAGACTCTGGAAACACCATATATTTT. As protein: CSVELDSGNTIYF.

V and J are TRBV29-1 and TRBJ2-7; TRBD2 is a possible D gene (5 bases). From germline, CDR1 is SQVTM and CDR2 ANQGSEA. The ends were cut back, 7 bases at V and 3 bases at J, with 10 bases in the middle. CDR3 size: 11 residues. Here the CDR3 reads CSAGSVYEQYF. The CDR3 DNA sequence: TGCAGCGCGGGGTCAGTCTACGAGCAGTACTTC.

This clonotype was seen at least ten times. CDR3 nucleotide sequence: TGTGCCAGCAGCTTAGAGGGAGGGGATTTCGGGAGAAACATTCAGTACTTC. It is translated as CASSLEGGDFGRNIQYF. V usage is TRBV7-9 and J usage is TRBJ2-4; 7 positions match TRBD2. Germline V CDR1 and CDR2: SEHNR, FQNEAQ (reference sequence). The CDR3 is 17 residues long. Trimming took 1 base from V and 6 from J; bases not matched to a gene: 12.

This clonotype was seen once. The V call is TRBV6-2 or TRBV6-3, the J call TRBJ2-2, with TRBD2 identical over 9 bases. Trimming cost V 4 bases and J 7 bases; bases outside gene matches: 7. Germline lookup yields CDR1 MNHEY and CDR2 SVGEGT. The CDR3 runs 15 residues. This chain's CDR3 is CASSSGGRAFGELFF. CDR3 sequence (DNA): TGTGCCAGCAGTTCCGGCGGGAGGGCGTTCGGGGAGCTGTTTTTT.

This chain uses TRBV7-9 with TRBJ1-1, with TRBD1 matching 10 bases. The V and J ends lost 7 bases and 6 bases, in that order; junction bases with no gene match: 5. CDR1 SEHNR and CDR2 FQNEAQ come from the germline V gene (reference sequence). The CDR3 spans 13 residues. The CDR3 here is CASIRQGAAEAFF. The CDR3 nucleotides read TGTGCCAGCATCCGACAGGGGGCGGCTGAAGCTTTCTTT. Using reference TRBV7-9 and TRBJ1-1 for the parts outside the CDR3, the full variable domain is DTGVSQNPRHKITKRGQNVTFRCDPISEHNRLYWYRQTLGQGPEFLTYFQNEAQLEKSRLLSDRFSAERPKGSFSTLEIQRTEQGDSAMYLCASIRQGAAEAFFGQGTRLTVV.

There are a few counts of this clonotype. This chain uses TRBV4-2 with TRBJ2-1; 10 bases fit TRBD2. CDR3 length: 15 residues. V was pared by 4 bases and J by 4 bases, with 4 bases of the junction left unmatched. Germline values: CDR1 LGHNA, CDR2 YNFKEQ. The CDR3 is CASSPGAGGYNEQFF. CDR3 in DNA: TGTGCCAGCAGCCCCGGAGCGGGAGGGTACAATGAGCAGTTCTTC.

CDR3 DNA: TGTGCCAGCGGTTCCTTCATAGCGGGGAGAGTCCCAGATACGCAGTATTTT. Its protein product is CASGSFIAGRVPDTQYF. This chain connects TRBV11-2 to TRBJ2-3, with 8 bases identical to TRBD2. Germline assignment: CDR1 SGHAT and CDR2 FQNNGV. CDR3 length: 17 amino acids. V lost 8 bases, J lost 4 bases, and 17 bases stayed unmatched.

The V gene is TRBV4-1, the J gene TRBJ1-6; D may be TRBD1 (5 bases). The CDR3 totals 14 residues. The V and J ends lost 3 bases and 6 bases respectively, with 9 bases between them. Germline V gives CDR1 MGHRA, CDR2 YSYEKL. CDR3 in amino acids: CASSQGRPNSPLHF. The CDR3 DNA reads TGCGCCAGCAGCCAGGGACGGCCTAATTCACCCCTCCACTTT.

The chain uses TRBV29-1 and TRBJ2-7; 8 bases map to TRBD2. The V gene end was trimmed by 4 bases and the J gene end by 2 bases; junction bases not matched to a gene: 7. The length of the CDR3 is 14 residues. Germline V CDR1 and CDR2: SQVTM, ANQGSEA. CDR3 loop: CSVGPSGLPYEQYF. CDR3 DNA sequence: TGCAGCGTTGGCCCTAGCGGGTTACCCTACGAGCAGTACTTC.